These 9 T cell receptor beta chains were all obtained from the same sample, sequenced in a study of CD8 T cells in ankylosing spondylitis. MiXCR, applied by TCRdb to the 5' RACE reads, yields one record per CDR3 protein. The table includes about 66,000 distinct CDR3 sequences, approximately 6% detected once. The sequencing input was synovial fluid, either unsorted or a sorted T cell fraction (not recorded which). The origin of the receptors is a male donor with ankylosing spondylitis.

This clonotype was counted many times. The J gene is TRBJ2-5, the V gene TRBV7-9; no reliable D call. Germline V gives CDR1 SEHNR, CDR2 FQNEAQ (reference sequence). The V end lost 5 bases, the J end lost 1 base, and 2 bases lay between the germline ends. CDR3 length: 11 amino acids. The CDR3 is CASSLQETQYF. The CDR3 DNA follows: TGTGCCAGCAGCCTCCAAGAGACCCAGTACTTC.

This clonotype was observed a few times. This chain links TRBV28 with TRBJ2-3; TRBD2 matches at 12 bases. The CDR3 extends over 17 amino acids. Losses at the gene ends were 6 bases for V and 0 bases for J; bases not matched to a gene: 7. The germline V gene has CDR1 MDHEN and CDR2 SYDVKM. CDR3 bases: TGTGCCAGCAGGGTGACTAGCGGGAGACCTAGCACAGATACGCAGTATTTT. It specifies CASRVTSGRPSTDTQYF.

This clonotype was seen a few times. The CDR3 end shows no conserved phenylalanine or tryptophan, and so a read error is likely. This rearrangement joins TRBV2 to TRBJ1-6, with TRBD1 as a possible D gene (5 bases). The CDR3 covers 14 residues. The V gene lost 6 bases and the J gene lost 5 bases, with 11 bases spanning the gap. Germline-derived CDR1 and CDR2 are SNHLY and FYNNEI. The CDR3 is CASRGGTDNSPLHS. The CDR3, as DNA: TGTGCCAGCAGGGGTGGGACCGATAATTCACCCCTCCACTCT.

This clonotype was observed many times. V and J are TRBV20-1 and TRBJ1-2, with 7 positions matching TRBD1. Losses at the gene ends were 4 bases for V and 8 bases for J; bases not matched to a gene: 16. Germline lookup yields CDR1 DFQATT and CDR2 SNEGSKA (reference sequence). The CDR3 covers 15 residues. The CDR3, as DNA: TGCAGTGCTACGACGACAGGGTACCGGCTGGAGGGCTACACCTTC. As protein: CSATTTGYRLEGYTF.

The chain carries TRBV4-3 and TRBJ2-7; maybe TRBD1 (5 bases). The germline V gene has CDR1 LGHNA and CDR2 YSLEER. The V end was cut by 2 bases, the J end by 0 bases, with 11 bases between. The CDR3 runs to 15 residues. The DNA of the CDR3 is TGCGCCAGCAGCCAATCCCGGACAAACTCCTACGAGCAGTACTTC. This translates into CASSQSRTNSYEQYF.

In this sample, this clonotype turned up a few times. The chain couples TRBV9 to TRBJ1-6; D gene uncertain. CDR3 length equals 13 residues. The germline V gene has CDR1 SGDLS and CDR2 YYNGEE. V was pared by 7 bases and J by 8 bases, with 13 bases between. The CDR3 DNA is TGTGCCAGCGCCCAGACCCCTGATTCACCCCTCCACTTT. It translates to CASAQTPDSPLHF.

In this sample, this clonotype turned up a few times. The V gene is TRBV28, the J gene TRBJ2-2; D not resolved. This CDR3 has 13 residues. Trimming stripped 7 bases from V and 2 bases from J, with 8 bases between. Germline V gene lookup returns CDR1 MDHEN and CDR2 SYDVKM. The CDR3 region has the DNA TGTGCCAGCAAGTGGGGTAACACCGGGGAGCTGTTTTTT. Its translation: CASKWGNTGELFF.

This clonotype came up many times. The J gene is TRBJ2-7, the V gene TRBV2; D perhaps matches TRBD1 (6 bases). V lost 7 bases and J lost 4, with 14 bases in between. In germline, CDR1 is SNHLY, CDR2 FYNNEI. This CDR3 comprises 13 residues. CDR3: CASTRVGAYEQYF. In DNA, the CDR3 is TGTGCCAGCACCCGAGTGGGGGCGTACGAGCAGTACTTC.

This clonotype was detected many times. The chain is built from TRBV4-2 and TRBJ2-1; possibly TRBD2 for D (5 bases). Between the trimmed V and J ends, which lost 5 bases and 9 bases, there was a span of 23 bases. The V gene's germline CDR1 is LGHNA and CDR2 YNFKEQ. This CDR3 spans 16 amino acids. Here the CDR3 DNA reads TGTGCCAGCAGCACTCGAGCGGACTTCCGCGGGCTTGAGCAGTTCTTC. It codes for CASSTRADFRGLEQFF.